This paragraph covers one T cell receptor (beta chain) sequence. Its specificity is not known. The V segment lost 6 bases and the J segment 8 bases; nucleotides outside the gene matches: 6. This CDR3 has 12 amino acids. Germline V gene lookup returns CDR1 SNHLY and CDR2 FYNNEI. Control samples came 1 year after myeloablative marrow transplants with methotrexate plus calcineurin inhibitor. These data come from a study of T cells after posttransplantation cyclophosphamide. General observations from the study: TRB overlap between skin or GI tissue T cells and blood was limited. Donor-recipient repertoire similarity was low at 1-2 months, rising over year one. After PTCy, TRB diversity resembled that of CNI/methotrexate controls.

Using immunoSEQ multiplex PCR, the repertoire was profiled, and TCRdb retains in-frame clones only, with some absent. The sample consists of roughly 19,000 clones, roughly nine tenths of them appearing once. This specimen was PBMCs, taken around 380 days after allogeneic stem cell transplant with calcineurin inhibitor and methotrexate. The receptor comes from a female patient between 30 and 40 years old who received an allogeneic stem cell transplant from an unrelated donor, was CMV-positive, and had acute and chronic GVHD. Some T cells may trace back to the graft donor. The rearrangement uses TRBV2 and TRBJ1-2; 7 nucleotides agree with TRBD1. CDR3 nucleotides: TGTGCCAGCAGAGGGACAGTTCACGGCTACACCTTC. Its translation: CASRGTVHGYTF. Filled out from reference TRBV2 and TRBJ1-2, the complete variable domain reads EPEVTQTPSHQVTQMGQEVILRCVPISNHLYFYWYRQILGQKVEFLVSFYNNEISEKSEIFDDQFSVERPDGSNFTLKIRSTKLEDSAMYFCASRGTVHGYTFGSGTRLTVV.